Below, 29 T cell receptor beta chains from the same sample are listed, as sequenced in a study of blood T cell repertoires in COVID-19. Data came from immunoSEQ multiplex PCR; TCRdb stores just in-frame clones and leaves some out. The sample includes around 300,000 clones, around nine tenths of them seen just once. The sample comprised peripheral blood. The source is a woman between 25 and 40 years old with COVID-19, enrolled during active disease.

The chain carries TRBV10-3 and TRBJ2-1; 11 bases match TRBD2. The CDR3 sequence is 16 residues long. The V gene end was trimmed by 0 bases and the J gene end by 4 bases; junction bases not matched to a gene: 2. Germline V gene data show CDR1 as ENHRY and CDR2 as SYGVKD. The CDR3 sequence is CAISESGTSGYNEQFF. Written as DNA, the CDR3 is TGTGCCATCAGTGAGTCGGGGACTAGCGGATACAATGAGCAGTTCTTC.

The chain recombines TRBV28 with TRBJ2-7; the D gene is possibly TRBD1 (6 bases). This CDR3 contains 15 residues. CDR1 MDHEN and CDR2 SYDVKM come from the germline V gene. V was trimmed by 4 bases and J by 3 bases, leaving 16 bases between them. The CDR3 spells CASSSPGTFGYEQYF. The CDR3 nucleotides read TGTGCCAGCAGTTCCCCCGGGACATTCGGCTACGAGCAGTACTTC.

The chain is built from TRBV5-5 and TRBJ2-7, with 8 bases lining up with TRBD2. The V and J ends lost 4 bases and 5 bases, in that order; junction bases with no gene match: 11. CDR1 is SGHKS, CDR2 YYEKEE, per germline (reference sequence). CDR3 length: 15 residues. The CDR3 DNA is TGTGCCAGCAGCACTGGACCCGGGAGGGACCACGAGCAGTACTTC. Protein: CASSTGPGRDHEQYF. Full variable domain (outside the CDR3, taken from reference TRBV5-5 and TRBJ2-7): DAGVTQSPTHLIKTRGQQVTLRCSPISGHKSVSWYQQVLGQGPQFIFQYYEKEERGRGNFPDRFSARQFPNYSSELNVNALLLGDSALYLCASSTGPGRDHEQYFGPGTRLTVT.

The chain links TRBV6-2 or TRBV6-3 to TRBJ2-7; D gene unclear. V lost 2 bases and J lost 3, with 5 bases in between. The CDR3 is 12 residues long. CDR1 and CDR2 (germline): MNHEY, SVGEGT. The CDR3 region has the DNA TGTGCCAGCAGTTACACTATCTACGAGCAGTACTTC. Translation gives CASSYTIYEQYF.

The V gene is TRBV29-1, the J gene TRBJ2-5, with a weak D call TRBD1 (5 bases). V shed 4 bases and J shed 2 bases, with 11 bases lying between them. Germline V gene lookup returns CDR1 SQVTM and CDR2 ANQGSEA. The CDR3 has 13 residues. The DNA of the CDR3 is TGCAGCGTTGCGGCGACAGCACAAGAGACCCAGTACTTC. Translating gives CSVAATAQETQYF.

Only one count was recorded for this clone. The chain joins TRBV11-2 to TRBJ1-4; D not resolved. CDR1 SGHAT and CDR2 FQNNGV come from the germline V gene. Trimming left V 0 bases short and J 4 bases short, with 9 bases between. The CDR3 runs to 15 residues. The CDR3 protein is CASSLDRRFNEKLFF. The CDR3 DNA is TGTGCCAGCAGCTTAGATCGGCGGTTTAATGAAAAACTGTTTTTT.

This chain links TRBV5-1 with TRBJ2-7; 9 positions agree with TRBD1. Trimming took 4 bases from V and 2 from J; bases not matched to a gene: 4. Per germline, CDR1 SGHRS and CDR2 YFSETQ. The length of the CDR3 is 14 residues. The CDR3 nucleotides are TGCGCCAGCAGCCCCGGGACAGGGACCTACGAGCAGTACTTC. Translated: CASSPGTGTYEQYF.

V and J are TRBV4-1 and TRBJ2-7; no clear D gene. V was shortened by 0 bases and J by 3 bases, with 12 bases between the two germline ends. Germline V gene lookup returns CDR1 MGHRA and CDR2 YSYEKL. The CDR3 loop spans 15 amino acids. The CDR3 nucleotides read TGCGCCAGCAGCCAAGATCGGATAGCATTCTACGAGCAGTACTTC. Protein sequence: CASSQDRIAFYEQYF.

The rearrangement uses TRBV28 and TRBJ2-3, with a weak D call TRBD1 (6 bases). Germline V CDR1 and CDR2: MDHEN, SYDVKM. This CDR3 is 14 amino acids long. V was pared by 5 bases and J by 0 bases, with 9 bases between. In DNA form, the CDR3 reads TGTGCCAGCAGTATAACAGGGAGCACAGATACGCAGTATTTT. Encoded protein: CASSITGSTDTQYF. Filled out from reference TRBV28 and TRBJ2-3, the complete variable domain reads DVKVTQSSRYLVKRTGEKVFLECVQDMDHENMFWYRQDPGLGLRLIYFSYDVKMKEKGDIPEGYSVSREKKERFSLILESASTNQTSMYLCASSITGSTDTQYFGPGTRLTVL.

As DNA, the CDR3 is TGTGCCAGCAGCCAAGAAGTTTCCGGACTAGCGGGGGGGACGCAGTATTTT. This gives the protein CASSQEVSGLAGGTQYF. J is TRBJ2-3 and V is TRBV3-1 (or the pseudogene TRBV3-2); 15 bases are shared with TRBD2. V was pared by 0 bases and J by 9 bases, with 7 bases of the junction left unmatched. CDR3 size: 17 residues. Germline CDR1 is LGHDT and CDR2 is YNNKEL (reference sequence).

The chain joins TRBV11-2 to TRBJ2-1; 9 nucleotides line up with TRBD2. J lost 0 bases, V lost 6 bases, and 0 bases had no gene match. The CDR3 has 14 residues. Per germline, CDR1 SGHAT and CDR2 FQNNGV. The CDR3 sequence is CASSSGSSYNEQFF. Written as DNA, the CDR3 is TGTGCCAGCAGTAGCGGGAGCTCCTACAATGAGCAGTTCTTC.

V gene TRBV5-4 combines with J gene TRBJ2-3, with TRBD2 matching 9 bases. V lost 6 bases to trimming and J lost 2 bases; unmatched junction nucleotides: 7. The CDR3 has 15 residues. Germline V gene data show CDR1 as SGHNT and CDR2 as YYREEE (reference sequence). The CDR3 DNA reads TGTGCCAGCAAAACTAGCGGGCGTACCACAGATACGCAGTATTTT. It is translated as CASKTSGRTTDTQYF. Supplemented by reference TRBV5-4 and TRBJ2-3, the full variable domain reads ETGVTQSPTHLIKTRGQQVTLRCSSQSGHNTVSWYQQALGQGPQFIFQYYREEENGRGNFPPRFSGLQFPNYSSELNVNALELDDSALYLCASKTSGRTTDTQYFGPGTRLTVL.

This chain links TRBV28 with TRBJ1-4, with D unresolved. Looked up from germline, CDR1 is MDHEN and CDR2 is SYDVKM. V was clipped by 6 bases and J by 5 bases, with 10 bases between them. This CDR3 is 13 amino acids long. The CDR3 loop reads CASRPAGNEKLFF. CDR3 sequence (DNA): TGTGCCAGCAGGCCGGCAGGAAATGAAAAACTGTTTTTT.

This chain joins TRBV10-2 and TRBJ1-2; D is perhaps TRBD1 (6 bases). The CDR3 has 12 amino acids. Trimming stripped 6 bases from V and 8 bases from J, with 13 bases between. Germline CDR1 WSHSY, CDR2 SAAADI. CDR3 coding DNA: TGCGCCAGCAGGCCAGGGGTGGGCGGCTACACCTTC. Translation: CASRPGVGGYTF.

The CDR3 nucleotides read TGTGCCAGTTATCGGGACAGGGGCGACGAGCAGTACTTC. This codes for CASYRDRGDEQYF. V gene TRBV25-1 combines with J gene TRBJ2-7; 10 nucleotides align to TRBD1. V shed 9 bases, J shed 5 bases, and the junction held 7 bases outside the gene matches. The CDR3 has 13 amino acids. CDR1 and CDR2 (germline): MGHDK, SYGVNS.

The genes are TRBV2 and TRBJ2-7; 8 bases are shared with TRBD2. The CDR3 extends over 15 amino acids. In germline, CDR1 is SNHLY, CDR2 FYNNEI. V dropped 6 bases and J dropped 6; count of bases not matched to a gene: 13. CDR3 sequence reads: CASRVSGTRVSEQYF. CDR3 coding DNA: TGTGCCAGCAGGGTATCCGGGACTAGAGTCAGCGAGCAGTACTTC. Full variable domain (missing parts from reference TRBV2 and TRBJ2-7): EPEVTQTPSHQVTQMGQEVILRCVPISNHLYFYWYRQILGQKVEFLVSFYNNEISEKSEIFDDQFSVERPDGSNFTLKIRSTKLEDSAMYFCASRVSGTRVSEQYFGPGTRLTVT.

In its sample, this clone was seen once. The CDR3 spells CASSEAQGAPGANVLTF. In DNA, the CDR3 is TGTGCCAGCAGTGAGGCTCAGGGGGCGCCCGGGGCCAACGTCCTGACTTTC. The rearrangement links TRBV6-2 or TRBV6-3 to TRBJ2-6; 8 nucleotides line up with TRBD1. Trimming took 5 bases from V and 4 from J; bases not matched to a gene: 10. From germline, CDR1 is MNHEY and CDR2 SVGEGT. This CDR3 comprises 17 residues.

This chain uses TRBV19 with TRBJ2-5, with D unclear. CDR1 LNHDA and CDR2 SQIVND come from the germline V gene (reference sequence). The CDR3 has 14 amino acids. Trimming removed 2 bases from V and 2 bases from J, with 9 bases in between. CDR3 bases: TGTGCCAGTAGTATACCAGGTACTCAAGAGACCCAGTACTTC. This encodes CASSIPGTQETQYF.

In its sample, this clone was seen a few times. The chain is built from TRBV18 and TRBJ1-2, with 12 nucleotides matching TRBD1. Looked up from germline, CDR1 is KGHSH and CDR2 is LQKENI. V trimming: 4 bases; J trimming: 7 bases; junction bases outside the gene matches: 10. This CDR3 region has 16 residues. The CDR3 DNA is TGTGCCAGCTCACTGAACTCGGGACAGGGGGCGCGTGGCTACACCTTC. Its protein is CASSLNSGQGARGYTF.

The chain uses TRBV4-3 and TRBJ2-7, with D maybe TRBD1 (5 bases). V was pared by 1 base and J by 5 bases, with 9 bases between. Looked up from germline, CDR1 is LGHNA and CDR2 is YSLEER. This CDR3 spans 13 amino acids. Written as DNA, the CDR3 is TGCGCCAGCAGCCAAGTTCCGGACAACGAGCAGTACTTC. Translation: CASSQVPDNEQYF.

The chain joins TRBV29-1 to TRBJ1-3; D gene ambiguous. V was cut by 8 bases and J by 0 bases, with 11 bases left in between. CDR1 and CDR2 (germline): SQVTM, ANQGSEA. CDR3 length: 13 residues. The CDR3 region is CSLRGTSGNTIYF. The CDR3 DNA is TGCAGCCTTCGGGGAACCTCTGGAAACACCATATATTTT.

The V gene is TRBV21-1, the J gene TRBJ1-2; TRBD1, as called in the table, went unchecked against the DNA. TRBV21-1 is a recognized pseudogene. The length of the CDR3 is 13 residues. The chain's CDR3 is CASSKEGRYGYTF. The DNA for the CDR3 is TGTGCCAGCAGCAAAGAGGGGCGCTATGGCTACACCTTC.

The chain uses TRBV28 and TRBJ1-1; D is perhaps TRBD1 (6 bases). Germline CDR1 is MDHEN and CDR2 is SYDVKM. The CDR3 sequence is 15 residues long. Trimming stripped 5 bases from V and 2 bases from J, with 15 bases between. DNA of the CDR3: TGTGCCAGCAGTCCGTCGCGGGGGGCTAACACTGAAGCTTTCTTT. This sequence encodes CASSPSRGANTEAFF.

The genes are TRBV5-1 and TRBJ2-5; tentative D call: TRBD2 (6 bases). The CDR3 loop spans 15 amino acids. The V end lost 5 bases, the J end lost 5 bases, and 19 bases lay between the germline ends. CDR1 is SGHRS, CDR2 YFSETQ, per germline. CDR3 DNA: TGCGCCAGCAGTCGGGGGTGGGACGCCGGGGAGACCCAGTACTTC. This gives the protein CASSRGWDAGETQYF.

This rearrangement joins TRBV30 to TRBJ2-1, with 8 bases aligning to TRBD2. V lost 2 bases and J lost 1; bases outside the gene matches: 1. The CDR3 has 14 residues. Germline CDR1 reads GTSNPN; CDR2 reads SVGIG (reference sequence). CDR3 sequence (DNA): TGTGCCTGGAGTCCTAGCGGGTCCTACAATGAGCAGTTCTTC. Protein product: CAWSPSGSYNEQFF.

This sequence joins TRBV7-6 and TRBJ2-7; D may be TRBD2 (6 bases). V was pared by 4 bases and J by 2 bases, with 15 bases between. Germline V lookup: CDR1 SGHVS, CDR2 FNYEAQ. The CDR3 has 15 residues. The CDR3 loop is CASSSVGTDTYEQYF. The CDR3, as DNA: TGTGCCAGCAGCTCCGTCGGGACTGATACCTACGAGCAGTACTTC. Drawing the rest from reference TRBV7-6 and TRBJ2-7, the complete variable domain is GAGVSQSPRYKVTKRGQDVALRCDPISGHVSLYWYRQALGQGPEFLTYFNYEAQQDKSGLPNDRFSAERPEGSISTLTIQRTEQRDSAMYRCASSSVGTDTYEQYFGPGTRLTVT.

The chain is built from TRBV5-1 and TRBJ2-3, with D tentatively TRBD2 (6 bases). Germline assignment: CDR1 SGHRS and CDR2 YFSETQ. This CDR3 comprises 14 residues. V dropped 3 bases and J dropped 6 bases, with 14 bases sitting between them. CDR3 nucleotide sequence: TGCGCCAGCAGCTGGGGGGTGAATGCGGATACGCAGTATTTT. Translating it yields CASSWGVNADTQYF. Supplemented by reference TRBV5-1 and TRBJ2-3, the full variable domain reads KAGVTQTPRYLIKTRGQQVTLSCSPISGHRSVSWYQQTPGQGLQFLFEYFSETQRNKGNFPGRFSGRQFSNSRSEMNVSTLELGDSALYLCASSWGVNADTQYFGPGTRLTVL.

This chain links TRBV7-9 with TRBJ1-4; perhaps TRBD1 as D (5 bases). The germline V and J ends were trimmed by 3 bases and 2 bases, with 10 bases remaining between them. The CDR3 spans 15 residues. Germline values: CDR1 SEHNR, CDR2 FQNEAQ (reference sequence). In DNA, the CDR3 is TGTGCCAGCAGCTTGAAGGGGAACACTAATGAAAAACTGTTTTTT. Protein: CASSLKGNTNEKLFF.

The chain recombines TRBV9 with TRBJ2-1; 7 bases line up with TRBD2. The germline CDR1 and CDR2 sequences are SGDLS and YYNGEE. CDR3 size: 14 residues. The trim removed 3 bases at V and 2 bases at J, leaving 2 bases unmatched. This CDR3 reads CASSGRETYNEQFF. In nucleotides, the CDR3 is TGTGCCAGCAGCGGGCGGGAGACCTACAATGAGCAGTTCTTC.